This T cell receptor (beta chain) was retrieved from a study of blood T cells in healthy people across ages. V trimming: 10 bases; J trimming: 2 bases; junction bases outside the gene matches: 14. The CDR3 runs 17 residues. CDR1 ENHRY and CDR2 SYGVKD come from the germline V gene. A sample-barcoded 5' primer and a J-beta primer mix were used in a second PCR of about 7 to 12 cycles. TCRdb reanalysed the 5' RACE reads using MiXCR and keeps one entry per CDR3 protein. The sample yields around 800,000 distinct CDR3 sequences, 20% to 30% seen once. This clonotype was detected a few times. These data also formed part of another study, on T cells of mothers and their children. That paper states: No T cell clones of persistent microchimeric origin were detected.

J is TRBJ2-6 and V is TRBV10-3; 7 bases map to TRBD1. This TCR was sampled from a boy aged 5-17 years in good health. The sequencing input was blood. The CDR3 here is CATTRGTVSPGANVLTF. The CDR3 bases are TGTGCCACCACCAGAGGGACAGTGAGCCCTGGGGCCAACGTCCTGACTTTC.